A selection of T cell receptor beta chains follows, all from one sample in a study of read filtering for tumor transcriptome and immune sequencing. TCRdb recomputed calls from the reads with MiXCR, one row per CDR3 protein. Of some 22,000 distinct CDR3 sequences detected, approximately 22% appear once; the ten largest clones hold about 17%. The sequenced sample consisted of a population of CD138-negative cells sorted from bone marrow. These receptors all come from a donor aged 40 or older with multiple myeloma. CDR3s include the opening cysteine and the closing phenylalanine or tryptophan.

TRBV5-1 CASSSRTALNTEAFF
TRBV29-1 CSVEEGTSGSYNEQFF
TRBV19 CASTAMGGANTGELFF
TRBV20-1 CSAREGVEAGMQYF
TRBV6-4 CASSFYGLAGETQYF
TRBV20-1 CSAPAFYNEQFF
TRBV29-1 CSVGWDRSYNEQFF
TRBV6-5 CASSYLSGQLVHEAFF
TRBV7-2 CASSLGGARQETQYF
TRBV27 CASSLVHPSGANVLTF
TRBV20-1 CSALAGGPYEQYF
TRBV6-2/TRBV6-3 CASSYRQGFLDTEAFF
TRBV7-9 CASSLVVEGAFF
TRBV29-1 CSASRGRDTSYEQYF
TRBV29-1 CSVVPRQGSTEAFF
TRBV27 CASSPRQDGYEQYF
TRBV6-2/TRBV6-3 CASSSLPQVNSNQPQHF
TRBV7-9 CASSLVTGELFF
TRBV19 CASIRDPLGGTIYF
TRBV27 CASSSSTYNEQFF
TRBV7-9 CASSPPLAGGPAEQYF
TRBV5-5 CASHSRDSSYEQYF
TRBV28 CATNVNSNQPQHF
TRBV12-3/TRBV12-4 CASSRRMGEKLFF
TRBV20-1 CSARASGRGDNEQLF
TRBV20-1 CSAYRPAGGNTEAFF
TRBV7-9 CASSHNSANTEAFF
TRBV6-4 CASSLRPGDEQFF
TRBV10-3 CAISESGQLQETQYF
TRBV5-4 CASSLYASSMINEQFF
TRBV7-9 CASSLGLAVYNEQFF
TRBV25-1 CASREPGQGVDGYTF
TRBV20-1 CSAREMGLAGVTDTQYF
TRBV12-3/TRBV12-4 CASSSRLAGVGELFF
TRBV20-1 CSATGIPGADVLTF
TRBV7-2 CAAALAGQETQYF
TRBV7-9 CASSLDVSFSYNEQFF
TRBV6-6 CASRSGQGVQETQYF
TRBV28 CASSLGGSSGYNEQFF
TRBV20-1 CSARSLAISYEQYF
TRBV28 CASIPGLAEMGPYEQYF
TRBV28 CASSPTGAGNTIYF
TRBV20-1 CSAANPRGGLETQYF
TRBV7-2 CASSLALAGRRETQYF
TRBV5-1 CASSLEPSGSSLNEQFF
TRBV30 CAWSVENRGFCNEQFF
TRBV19 CASSNRPIIQPLHF
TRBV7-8 CASSRDTTETQYF
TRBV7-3 CASSFGLAGGRTGELFF
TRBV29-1 CSVEPFGSNEQFF
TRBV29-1 CSVDGGLPGSSTEAFF
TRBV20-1 CSARAGSSYNEQFF
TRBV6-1 CSTVRIAYNGQFF
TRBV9 CASSPQGQGNSPLHF
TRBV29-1 CSVIKRERDEQFF
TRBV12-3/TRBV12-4 CASNPGLAGNEQYF
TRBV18 CASSPRETQYF
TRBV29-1 CSADRGDEQFF
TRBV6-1 CASSEVTQRSYEQYF